This TCR beta chain was documented in a study of blood T cell repertoires in COVID-19. Overall study: Sources were T cells, B-cell-depleted T cells, or PBMCs; the material itself was cDNA or gDNA.

V was shortened by 0 bases and J by 6 bases, with 14 bases between the two germline ends. The CDR3 consists of 15 residues. Germline CDR1 and CDR2: MNHEY and SVGAGI. This table comes from immunoSEQ multiplex PCR, and its TCRdb copy is limited to in-frame clones, with some not included. The table includes some 220,000 clones, about 79% detected once. Participant age was roughly 18 to 95 years, and participants resided in roughly 25 US areas. Cohorts were based on clinical histories the participants reported. The chain carries TRBV6-5 and TRBJ1-1, with a possible D match to TRBD1 (5 bases). The sequence was obtained from a woman aged 35 to 49 with acute COVID-19. Sequencing input: PBMCs or T cells enriched from blood (not recorded which). The CDR3 here is CASSYSIGPGSEAFF. CDR3 DNA: TGTGCCAGCAGTTACTCGATAGGCCCAGGGTCTGAAGCTTTCTTT.